Listed below are T cell receptor beta chains from one sample, sequenced in a study of control samples from healthy donors and cancer patients. The assay was immunoSEQ multiplex PCR, and TCRdb's table has in-frame clones only and misses some. The profile shows approximately 140,000 clones, roughly nine tenths of them singletons. Sample: blood. These receptors all come from a man between 18 and 29 years old in good health. Each CDR3 is given with its conserved first and last residue. A D gene is named only where the DNA matches it firmly. The size entry is marked missing in some rows and otherwise reads once, few, many or a size class.

>NA|NA|TRBJ2-5|TRBV11-2
TGTGCCAGCAGCTTAGTCGTAGGGACAAGCCTAGAGACCCAGTACTTC
CASSLVVGTSLETQYF
>NA|NA|TRBJ1-2|TRBV4-1
TGCGCCAGCAGCCAAGTTTCGGACAGCGACTATGGCTACACCTTC
CASSQVSDSDYGYTF
>NA|TRBD2|TRBJ2-1|TRBV27
TGTGCCAGCAGTCTTAGGGCGGGGGGCCGCTACAATGAGCAGTTCTTC
CASSLRAGGRYNEQFF
>NA|NA|TRBJ1-2|TRBV18
TGTGCCAGCTCACCTAACAGGGACGTGGAGGGTGGCTACACCTTC
CASSPNRDVEGGYTF
>NA|TRBD1|TRBJ1-1|TRBV3-1/TRBV3-2
TGTGCCAGCAGCCTTGGCAGGGGGAGGACTGAAGCTTTCTTT
CASSLGRGRTEAFF
>NA|NA|TRBJ2-5|TRBV6-5
TGTGCCAGCAGAAACGGGCTAGCGCGGGAGACCCAGTACTTC
CASRNGLARETQYF
>NA|TRBD1|TRBJ1-5|TRBV29-1
TGCAGCGTTGAGTACTACAGGGGGAATCAGCCCCAGCATTTT
CSVEYYRGNQPQHF
>NA|TRBD1|TRBJ2-7|TRBV19
TGTGCCAGTAGTTCCGGGACAGGGTCCTACGAGCAGTACTTC
CASSSGTGSYEQYF
>NA|TRBD2|TRBJ2-7|TRBV6-2/TRBV6-3
TGTGCCAGCAGTTACTTCACCTCGGGACTAGCGGGGTCCTACGAGCAGTACTTC
CASSYFTSGLAGSYEQYF
>once|TRBD2|TRBJ2-3|TRBV5-8
TGTGCCAGCAGCTATCGACTAGCGGGGGATGGCGATACGCAGTATTTT
CASSYRLAGDGDTQYF
>NA|TRBD1|TRBJ2-3|TRBV7-6
TGTGCCAGCAGCTTCCAGAAAGCGACAGGGCCAGAGCATACAGATACGCAGTATTTT
CASSFQKATGPEHTDTQYF
>NA|NA|TRBJ1-3|TRBV11-2
TGTGCCAGCAGCTTAGGGCAGGGAAACACCATATATTTT
CASSLGQGNTIYF
>once|TRBD2|TRBJ2-1|TRBV4-1
TGCGCCAGCAGGCCAGCGGGGCGGGAAGAGCAGTTCTTC
CASRPAGREEQFF
>NA|NA|TRBJ1-5|TRBV5-1
TGCGCCAGCAGCTTGACCTTAAAGGCGCCAGGAGCCTGCCAGCCCCAGCATTTT
CASSLTLKAPGACQPQHF
>NA|NA|TRBJ2-2|TRBV4-1
TGCGCCAGCAGCCAAGATGCCGTATCATCGAACACCGGGGAGCTGTTTTTT
CASSQDAVSSNTGELFF
>NA|TRBD2|TRBJ2-3|TRBV5-1
TGCGCCAGCAGCCCCCTCGGGGGGGCATCAGATACGCAGTATTTT
CASSPLGGASDTQYF
>NA|NA|TRBJ2-3|TRBV27
TGTGCCAGCAGTTTAGGACGGGGGAGGGATACGCAGTATTTT
CASSLGRGRDTQYF
>NA|NA|TRBJ2-3|TRBV7-9
TGTGCCAGCACCCCCCGGGACGGAAACACAGATACGCAGTATTTT
CASTPRDGNTDTQYF
>once|TRBD1|TRBJ1-5|TRBV29-1
TGCAGCGTGGGACAGGGGGGCAATCAGCCCCAGCATTTT
CSVGQGGNQPQHF
>NA|NA|TRBJ2-7|TRBV7-3
TGTGCCAGCAGCCTAGGACCTGGCGAGGGGAACGAGCAGTACTTC
CASSLGPGEGNEQYF
>NA|TRBD2|TRBJ2-5|TRBV7-9
TGTGCCAGCAGCCCCAACGGGGGGGAAGGGGCCGGAGAGACCCAGTACTTC
CASSPNGGEGAGETQYF
>NA|NA|TRBJ2-1|TRBV6-2/TRBV6-3
TGTGCCAGCAGTTTGGGGAGGGAGCAGTTCTTC
CASSLGREQFF
>once|NA|TRBJ2-1|TRBV5-1
TGCGCCAGCAGCCAGACCACACTAGCCTCCTGGGGCAACAATGAGCAGTTCTTC
CASSQTTLASWGNNEQFF
>NA|TRBD1|TRBJ1-1|TRBV2
TGTGCCAGCAGTGGCGGGACAGCAAACACTGAAGCTTTCTTT
CASSGGTANTEAFF
>NA|TRBD1|TRBJ2-7|TRBV5-1
TGCGCCAGCAGCCCGGGACAGGGGATTCGGGAGCAGTACTTC
CASSPGQGIREQYF
>NA|TRBD1|TRBJ1-2|TRBV4-1
TGCGCCAGCAGGCCAAAGACAGGGGAAGCTAACTATGGCTACACCTTC
CASRPKTGEANYGYTF
>NA|TRBD1|TRBJ1-1|TRBV5-6
TGTGCCAGCAGCTTATTACAGGGGGACAGGTGGGCGAACACTGAAGCTTTCTTT
CASSLLQGDRWANTEAFF
>NA|TRBD1|TRBJ1-1|TRBV7-9
TGTGCCAGCAGCAAGCGACAGGGTCGGACTGAAGCTTTCTTT
CASSKRQGRTEAFF
>NA|TRBD1|TRBJ2-2|TRBV28
TGTGCCAGCAGGCCTACAGGGGCGGACACCGGGGAGCTGTTTTTT
CASRPTGADTGELFF
>once|TRBD1|TRBJ1-4|TRBV4-1
TGCGCCAGCAGCCAAGCGGGCAGGGGGAATGAAAAACTGTTTTTT
CASSQAGRGNEKLFF
>NA|NA|TRBJ1-4|TRBV6-2/TRBV6-3
TGTGCCAGCAGCGACGGTAGGAGGATTGAAAAACTGTTTTTT
CASSDGRRIEKLFF
>NA|NA|TRBJ2-5|TRBV4-2
TGTGCCAGCAGCCAAGACGCCGTTGGGGAGACCCAGTACTTC
CASSQDAVGETQYF
>NA|NA|TRBJ2-3|TRBV3-1/TRBV3-2
TGTGCCAGCAGCCAACAGGGGGGTAGCACAGATACGCAGTATTTT
CASSQQGGSTDTQYF
>NA|TRBD2|TRBJ2-2|TRBV4-2
TGTGCCAGCAGCCCCCGGAGCGGGGGGGCCGGGGAGCTGTTTTTT
CASSPRSGGAGELFF
>NA|TRBD1|TRBJ1-4|TRBV7-9
TGTGCCAGCAGCTCCGGGACAGGGGATGAAAAACTGTTTTTT
CASSSGTGDEKLFF
>NA|NA|TRBJ1-1|TRBV5-4
TGTGCCAGCAGCTTTGGCAGGGGAGAAATGAACACTGAAGCTTTCTTT
CASSFGRGEMNTEAFF
>NA|TRBD1|TRBJ1-5|TRBV3-1/TRBV3-2
TGTGCCAGCAGCCTCGGACAGGGAAGCAATCAGCCCCAGCATTTT
CASSLGQGSNQPQHF
>NA|NA|TRBJ1-3|TRBV18
TGTGCCAGCTCACCACTCGCTAGAACTAGCTCTGGAAACACCATATATTTT
CASSPLARTSSGNTIYF
>few|NA|TRBJ2-7|TRBV6-6
TGTGCCAGCAGTTACTCGATGGGGGAGCAGTACTTC
CASSYSMGEQYF
>NA|NA|TRBJ1-4|TRBV19
TGTGCCAGTAGTGTGGGGGAAAAACTGTTTTTT
CASSVGEKLFF
>NA|TRBD1|TRBJ1-1|TRBV7-2
TGTGCCAGCAGCTACAGCCCCGGGAGACAGGGGGAAGCTTTCTTT
CASSYSPGRQGEAFF
>NA|TRBD2|TRBJ2-3|TRBV2
TGTGCCAGCAGAGAACTAGCGGGGGGTGGGGTTGATACGCAGTATTTT
CASRELAGGGVDTQYF
>NA|NA|TRBJ1-1|TRBV28
TGTGCCAGCAGTTTGGGGAGGGGTTGGTACACTGAAGCTTTCTTT
CASSLGRGWYTEAFF